Each of the 28 T cell receptor beta chains below was sequenced from the same sample in a study of regulatory T cells in long-lasting Graves disease (TCRdb year 2021). The meaning of the sample's time point label: newly diagnosed GD, antithyroid drugs for less than 3 months. RNA was extracted from PBMCs in TRIzol for both TCR sequencing and RNA sequencing. Library preparation employed multiplex PCR. The listed sequencing device is Illumina HiSeq 4000. iRepertoire HTBI primers and Arm-PCR amplification of CDR3 regions were used to construct TCR beta libraries. TCRdb reworked the public reads: Q25 trimming with fastp, MiXCR clone assembly, productive beta chains retained. Entries that share a CDR3 protein sequence are merged under the most common genes and DNA. Counted in this sample were 240,000 or so distinct CDR3 sequences; around 20% of them appeared once. The ten largest clonotypes hold about 15% of the sample.

This specimen consisted of peripheral blood mononuclear cells (PBMCs), obtained at new diagnosis, from a patient treated with antithyroid drugs. These receptors were obtained from a female donor with Graves disease.

The J gene is TRBJ2-5, the V gene TRBV14, with D perhaps TRBD1 (5 bases). The germline V gene has CDR1 SGHDN and CDR2 FVKESK. The V and J ends lost 0 bases and 5 bases respectively, with 7 bases between them. The CDR3 runs to 13 residues. This CDR3 is CASSQDDSETQYF. The CDR3 DNA reads as TGTGCCAGCAGCCAAGATGACAGTGAGACCCAGTACTTC.

This clonotype was found many times. The rearrangement uses TRBV6-2 or TRBV6-3 and TRBJ1-5, with D perhaps matching TRBD1 (6 bases). V lost 2 bases to trimming and J lost 10 bases, with 21 bases between them. CDR3 size: 16 residues. CDR1 is MNHEY, CDR2 SVGEGT, per germline. The CDR3 loop is CASSYGGMVGASPQHF. CDR3 nucleotides: TGTGCCAGCAGTTACGGGGGCATGGTAGGGGCCAGCCCCCAGCATTTT.

J is TRBJ2-5 and V is TRBV2; 10 bases align to TRBD1. Germline V gene sequence: CDR1 SNHLY, CDR2 FYNNEI. Trimming cost V 6 bases and J 1 base; bases outside gene matches: 11. The CDR3 length is 17 residues. The CDR3 here is CASRGPGTGALQETQYF. As DNA, the CDR3 is TGTGCCAGCAGGGGTCCCGGGACAGGGGCCCTCCAAGAGACCCAGTACTTC.

On this clonotype: A junction boundary mismatches the germline segment, possibly from a read error. This sequence joins TRBV6-1 and TRBJ2-1, with TRBD2 matching 9 bases. Looked up from germline, CDR1 is MNHNS and CDR2 is SASEGT. The CDR3 covers 14 residues. The CDR3 DNA follows: TGTGCCAGCAGTGCTAGCGGGGACTACAATGGGCAGTTCTTC. Translating it yields CASSASGDYNGQFF.

This clonotype has at least ten counts. The chain recombines TRBV7-2 with TRBJ2-7; D may be TRBD2 (6 bases). Trimming took 3 bases from V and 5 from J, leaving 17 bases between them. CDR3 length equals 15 residues. Germline V gene sequence: CDR1 SGHTA, CDR2 FQGNSA. The CDR3 sequence is CASSFRPGGANEQYF. CDR3 sequence (DNA): TGTGCCAGCAGCTTCAGACCCGGGGGTGCTAACGAGCAGTACTTC.

A note on this clonotype: One end of the junction does not line up with germline, which may come from a read error. V and J are TRBV7-9 and TRBJ2-7; D is perhaps TRBD1 (6 bases). This CDR3 has 15 amino acids. In germline, CDR1 is SEHNR, CDR2 FQNEAQ (reference sequence). The CDR3 DNA is TGTACCAGCAGCTTCCAATCACAGGGAGACCACGAGCAGTACTTC. This gives the protein CTSSFQSQGDHEQYF.

There are many counts of this clonotype. The chain links TRBV10-3 to TRBJ2-2; TRBD1 matches at 9 bases. The CDR3 consists of 15 residues. The germline V gene encodes CDR1 ENHRY and CDR2 SYGVKD. With 6 bases clipped from V and 4 bases from J, the junction kept 6 bases outside the gene matches. For the CDR3, the DNA is TGTGCCATCAGCGAGACAGGGGGAGGCACCGGGGAGCTGTTTTTT. Translated, it gives CAISETGGGTGELFF.

This clonotype turned up a few times. A single base separates this from a much larger clone, so it may be a read error. The V and J genes are TRBV2 and TRBJ1-5, with TRBD1 matching over 8 bases. This CDR3 has 16 amino acids. CDR1 and CDR2 (germline): SNHLY, FYNNEI. CDR3 sequence (DNA): TGTGCCAGCAGAATGGGCACAGGGGGTAGCAATCAGGCCCAGCATTTT. It encodes CASRMGTGGSNQAQHF.

The gene calls are TRBV20-1 and TRBJ2-7; unclear D gene. V was clipped by 6 bases and J by 4 bases, with 10 bases between them. This CDR3 comprises 11 residues. Germline V lookup: CDR1 DFQATT, CDR2 SNEGSKA (reference sequence). In nucleotides, the CDR3 is TGCAGTGCCTCGGTTGATTACGAGCAGTACTTC. Translating gives CSASVDYEQYF.

This clonotype was observed at least ten times. This chain joins TRBV19 and TRBJ1-1, with 7 bases aligning to TRBD1. Trimming removed 4 bases from V and 8 bases from J; junction bases left unmatched: 10. This CDR3 is built from 14 residues. CDR1 and CDR2 from the germline V gene are LNHDA and SQIVND (reference sequence). CDR3 residues: CASSTPTGRGEAFF. The CDR3 coding sequence is TGTGCCAGTAGTACGCCGACAGGGCGAGGGGAAGCTTTCTTT.

The sample holds a few counts of this clonotype. V is TRBV29-1 and J is TRBJ1-2; D not certain. CDR1 is SQVTM and CDR2 is ANQGSEA in the germline V gene. The length of the CDR3 is 12 residues. V was pared by 1 base and J by 4 bases, with 7 bases between. The CDR3 spells CSVEGTLYGYTF. CDR3 nucleotide sequence: TGCAGCGTTGAAGGGACCCTCTATGGCTACACCTTC.

Of note for this clonotype: A far larger clone is one base from this, pointing to a likely read error. The rearrangement uses TRBV7-3 and TRBJ2-3; 7 bases are shared with TRBD1. The J call may be in error: the DNA end matches TRBJ2-7 better. This CDR3 is built from 16 residues. Germline CDR1 reads SGHTA; CDR2 reads FQGTGA. DNA of the CDR3: TGTGCCTGGATGGGTCCGGGACAGAGAACCCCCTACGAGCAGTACTTC. It codes for CAWMGPGQRTPYEQYF.

This clonotype was counted at least ten times. The genes are TRBV18 and TRBJ2-3; possible D gene TRBD2, 6 bases. The germline gives CDR1 KGHSH, CDR2 LQKENI. The CDR3 sequence is 15 residues long. Trimming stripped 3 bases from V and 5 bases from J, with 15 bases between. The chain's CDR3 is CASSPRGTRLDTQYF. DNA of the CDR3: TGTGCCAGCTCACCGCGGGGTACGCGTTTAGATACGCAGTATTTT.

This clonotype appeared many times. The CDR3 DNA sequence: TGTGCCATCAGTGCAGAGGGGAGCTACGAGCAGTACTTC. Translated: CAISAEGSYEQYF. The chain employs TRBV10-3 and TRBJ2-7; D tentatively reads TRBD1 or TRBD2 (5 bases each). Germline V CDR1 and CDR2: ENHRY, SYGVKD. Trimming pared 4 bases from V and 3 bases from J, leaving 10 bases between. The CDR3 extends over 13 amino acids.

The table lists this clonotype with many counts. J is TRBJ2-7 and V is TRBV28; 8 nucleotides match TRBD1. After removal of 6 bases from V and 1 base from J, the junction contained 8 bases not matched to a gene. This CDR3 spans 15 amino acids. The germline V gene has CDR1 MDHEN and CDR2 SYDVKM. CDR3: CASSVRGRRSYEQYF. In DNA, the CDR3 is TGTGCCAGCAGCGTCAGGGGGCGGAGGTCCTACGAGCAGTACTTC.

This clonotype was observed at least ten times. V and J are TRBV11-2 and TRBJ2-1; 7 bases fit TRBD1. The CDR3 has 14 residues. The trim removed 5 bases at V and 4 bases at J, leaving 5 bases unmatched. The germline V gene encodes CDR1 SGHAT and CDR2 FQNNGV. CDR3 sequence reads: CASSHGTEYNEQFF. CDR3 DNA: TGTGCCAGCAGCCACGGGACAGAGTACAATGAGCAGTTCTTC.

This clonotype was seen only a few times. One end of the junction varies from germline; a read error may be responsible. The chain uses TRBV6-2 or TRBV6-3 and TRBJ2-7; TRBD2 might be the D (7 bases). There are 15 residues in the CDR3. Germline V gives CDR1 MNHEY, CDR2 SVGEGT. CDR3 in amino acids: CASRRGGASYYEQCF. The CDR3 DNA sequence: TGTGCCAGCAGAAGAGGGGGGGCGAGCTACTACGAGCAGTGCTTC.

The CDR3, as DNA: TGCAGCGCAACCAGGGGTATGAACACTGAAGCTTTCTTT. The encoded protein is CSATRGMNTEAFF. This chain uses TRBV29-1 with TRBJ1-1; TRBD1 is a possible D gene (6 bases). The CDR3 loop spans 13 amino acids. V lost 7 bases and J 0 bases, leaving 12 bases between the germline ends. The germline CDR1 and CDR2 sequences are SQVTM and ANQGSEA.

In its sample, this clonotype was seen many times. The rearrangement links TRBV2 to TRBJ2-1, with D perhaps TRBD1 (5 bases). V lost 3 bases and J 5 bases, leaving 14 bases between the germline ends. The germline gives CDR1 SNHLY, CDR2 FYNNEI. This CDR3 spans 15 amino acids. DNA of the CDR3: TGTGCCAGCAGTGACCTGCTCAGGGATAACAATGAGCAGTTCTTC. Its translation is CASSDLLRDNNEQFF.

This clonotype has just a few counts. This chain joins TRBV6-1 and TRBJ1-3, with no clear D. V gave up 4 bases and J gave up 0 bases, with 7 bases separating them. CDR1 is MNHNS, CDR2 SASEGT, per germline. This CDR3 region has 14 residues. DNA for the CDR3: TGTGCCAGCAGTGCCCCGAACTCTGGAAACACCATATATTTT. It specifies CASSAPNSGNTIYF.

This clonotype has at least ten counts. The chain carries TRBV6-2 or TRBV6-3 and TRBJ1-2; TRBD1 might be the D (5 bases). This CDR3 comprises 15 residues. Germline V CDR1 and CDR2: MNHEY, SVGEGT. V was clipped by 5 bases and J by 8 bases, with 21 bases between them. The CDR3 DNA reads as TGTGCCAGCAGTCGTACCGTGATACGGGACCTCGGCTACACCTTC. It codes for CASSRTVIRDLGYTF.

This clonotype was recorded at least ten times. The genes are TRBV18 and TRBJ1-4, with 7 bases that match TRBD1. This CDR3 is 14 amino acids long. From germline, CDR1 is KGHSH and CDR2 LQKENI. V gave up 1 base and J gave up 8 bases; unmatched junction bases: 4. The CDR3 nucleotides read TGTGCCAGCTCACCACAACAGGGGAGCGAAAAACTGTTTTTT. Residues: CASSPQQGSEKLFF.

This chain joins TRBV24-1 and TRBJ2-5, with D possibly TRBD2 on 5 matching bases. Germline CDR1 reads KGHDR; CDR2 reads SFDVKD. The CDR3 spans 16 residues. V was pared by 5 bases and J by 0 bases, with 15 bases between. The CDR3 spells CATSGPPGVDQETQYF. The DNA of the CDR3 is TGTGCCACCAGTGGTCCCCCCGGGGTTGACCAAGAGACCCAGTACTTC.

Worth noting for this clonotype: A read error is likely here: a far larger clone is one base away. V usage is TRBV7-9 and J usage is TRBJ2-3, with TRBD2 matching 13 bases. This CDR3 has 18 amino acids. Germline V gives CDR1 SEHNR, CDR2 FQNEAQ (reference sequence). The CDR3 is CASRPGLAGEYTTDAQYF. The CDR3 bases are TGTGCCAGCAGACCCGGACTAGCGGGAGAATACACCACAGATGCGCAGTATTTT.

The chain combines TRBV12-3 or TRBV12-4 with TRBJ2-5; D is unresolved. Judging by the DNA end, TRBJ2-1 fits better; the J call may be wrong. The CDR3 has 13 amino acids. The CDR3 DNA reads as TGTGCCAGCAGTTTACGGGCCCTCAATGAGCAGTTCTTC. This encodes CASSLRALNEQFF.

This clonotype was recorded at least ten times. The V and J genes are TRBV15 and TRBJ2-7; 7 bases align to TRBD2. V lost 0 bases and J lost 6; bases outside the gene matches: 2. This CDR3 region has 13 residues. Germline-derived CDR1 and CDR2 are LNHNV and YYDKDF (reference sequence). The CDR3, as DNA: TGTGCCACCAGCAGAGAGGGGGGGTCCGAGCAGTACTTC. Its translation is CATSREGGSEQYF.

The chain uses TRBV3-1 and TRBJ2-5; a possible D gene is TRBD1 (7 bases). This CDR3 has 14 amino acids. Trimming cost V 0 bases and J 3 bases, with 8 bases left between them. Germline-derived CDR1 and CDR2 are LGHDT and YNNKEL (reference sequence). CDR3 coding DNA: TGTGCCAGCAGCCAAGACAGGGGGGAAGAGACCCAGTACTTC. Protein product: CASSQDRGEETQYF.

The sample holds many counts of this clonotype. This chain connects TRBV2 to TRBJ1-1; TRBD1 aligns across 7 bases. This CDR3 comprises 12 residues. Unmatched junction bases numbered 4, after V lost 3 bases and J lost 9 bases. From germline, CDR1 is SNHLY and CDR2 FYNNEI. In nucleotides, the CDR3 is TGTGCCAGCAGTGACGACAGGGCCAAAGCTTTCTTT. The encoded protein is CASSDDRAKAFF.